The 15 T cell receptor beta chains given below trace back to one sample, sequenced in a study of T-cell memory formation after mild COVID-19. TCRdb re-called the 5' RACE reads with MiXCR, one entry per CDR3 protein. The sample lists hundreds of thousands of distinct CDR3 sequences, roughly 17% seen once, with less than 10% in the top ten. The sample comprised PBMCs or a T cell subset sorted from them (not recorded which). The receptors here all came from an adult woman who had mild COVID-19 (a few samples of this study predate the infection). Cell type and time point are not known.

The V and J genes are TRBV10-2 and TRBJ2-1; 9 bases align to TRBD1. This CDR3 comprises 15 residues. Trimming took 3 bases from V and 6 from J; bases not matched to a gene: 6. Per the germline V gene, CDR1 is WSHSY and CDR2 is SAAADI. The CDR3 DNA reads TGCGCCAGCAGTGACGGGACAGGGTTAAGCAATGAGCAGTTCTTC. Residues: CASSDGTGLSNEQFF.

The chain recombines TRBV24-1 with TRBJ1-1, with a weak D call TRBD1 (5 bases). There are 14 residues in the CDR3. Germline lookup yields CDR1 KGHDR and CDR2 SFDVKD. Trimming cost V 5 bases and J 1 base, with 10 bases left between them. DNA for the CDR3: TGTGCCACCAGTGGGGGACCCTCGAACACTGAAGCTTTCTTT. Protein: CATSGGPSNTEAFF.

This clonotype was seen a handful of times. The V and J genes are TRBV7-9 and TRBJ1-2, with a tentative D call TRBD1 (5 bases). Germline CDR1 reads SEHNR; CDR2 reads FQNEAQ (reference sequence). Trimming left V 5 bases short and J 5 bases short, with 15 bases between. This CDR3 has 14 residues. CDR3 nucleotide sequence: TGTGCCAGCAGCGGTCGTGGGGCTGGGTATGGCTACACCTTC. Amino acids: CASSGRGAGYGYTF.

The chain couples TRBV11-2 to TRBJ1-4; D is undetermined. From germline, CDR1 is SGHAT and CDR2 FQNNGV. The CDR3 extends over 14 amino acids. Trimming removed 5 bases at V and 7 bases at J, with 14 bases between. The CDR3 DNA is TGTGCCAGCAGCCGGGAGATTGCCTCTGAAAAACTGTTTTTT. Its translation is CASSREIASEKLFF.

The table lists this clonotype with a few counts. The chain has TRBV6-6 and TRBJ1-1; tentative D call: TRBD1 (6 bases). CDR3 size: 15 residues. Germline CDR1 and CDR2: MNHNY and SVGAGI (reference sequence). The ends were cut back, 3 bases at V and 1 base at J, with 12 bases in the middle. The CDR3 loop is CASSYAPGANTEAFF. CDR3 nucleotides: TGTGCCAGCAGTTATGCCCCAGGGGCGAACACTGAAGCTTTCTTT.

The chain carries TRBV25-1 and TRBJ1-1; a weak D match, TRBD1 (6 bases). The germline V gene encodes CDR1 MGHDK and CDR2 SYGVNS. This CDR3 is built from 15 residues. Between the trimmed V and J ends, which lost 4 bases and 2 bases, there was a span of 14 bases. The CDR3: CASSARGGSNTEAFF. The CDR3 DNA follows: TGTGCCAGCAGTGCAAGGGGGGGATCCAACACTGAAGCTTTCTTT. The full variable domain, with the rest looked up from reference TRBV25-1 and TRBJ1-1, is EADIYQTPRYLVIGTGKKITLECSQTMGHDKMYWYQQDPGMELHLIHYSYGVNSTEKGDLSSESTVSRIRTEHFPLTLESARPSHTSQYLCASSARGGSNTEAFFGQGTRLTVV.

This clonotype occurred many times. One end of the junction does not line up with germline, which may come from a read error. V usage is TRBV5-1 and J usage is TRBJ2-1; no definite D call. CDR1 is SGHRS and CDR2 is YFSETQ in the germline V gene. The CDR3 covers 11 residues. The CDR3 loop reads CASSLRNEQFF. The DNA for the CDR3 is TGTGCCAGCAGCTTAAGGAATGAGCAGTTCTTC. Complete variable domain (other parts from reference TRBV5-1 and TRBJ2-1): KAGVTQTPRYLIKTRGQQVTLSCSPISGHRSVSWYQQTPGQGLQFLFEYFSETQRNKGNFPGRFSGRQFSNSRSEMNVSTLELGDSALYLCASSLRNEQFFGPGTRLTVL.

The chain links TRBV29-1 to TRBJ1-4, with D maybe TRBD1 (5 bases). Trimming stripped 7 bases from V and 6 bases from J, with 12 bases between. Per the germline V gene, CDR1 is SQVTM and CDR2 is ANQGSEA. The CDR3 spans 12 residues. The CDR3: CSARVGDEKLFF. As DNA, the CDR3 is TGCAGCGCCAGGGTTGGGGATGAAAAACTGTTTTTT. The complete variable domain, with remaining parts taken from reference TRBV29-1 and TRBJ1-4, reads SAVISQKPSRDICQRGTSLTIQCQVDSQVTMMFWYRQQPGQSLTLIATANQGSEATYESGFVIDKFPISRPNLTFSTLTVSNMSPEDSSIYLCSARVGDEKLFFGSGTQLSVL.

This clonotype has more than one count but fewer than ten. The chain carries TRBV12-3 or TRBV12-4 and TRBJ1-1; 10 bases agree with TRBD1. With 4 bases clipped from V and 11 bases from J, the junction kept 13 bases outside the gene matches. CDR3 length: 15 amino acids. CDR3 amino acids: CASSSDRGPYGRAFF. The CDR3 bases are TGTGCCAGCAGTTCCGACAGGGGGCCGTATGGTCGGGCTTTCTTT.

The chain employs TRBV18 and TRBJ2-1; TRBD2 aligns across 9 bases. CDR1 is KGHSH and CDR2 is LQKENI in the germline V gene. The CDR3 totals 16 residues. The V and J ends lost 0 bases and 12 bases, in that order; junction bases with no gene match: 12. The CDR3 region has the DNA TGTGCCAGCTCACCACCAATGGCTAGCGGGAAAGGTCGGCAGTTCTTC. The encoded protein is CASSPPMASGKGRQFF.

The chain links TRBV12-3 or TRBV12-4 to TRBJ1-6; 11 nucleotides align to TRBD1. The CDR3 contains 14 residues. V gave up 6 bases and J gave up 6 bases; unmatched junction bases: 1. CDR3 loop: CASRGQGVNSPLHF. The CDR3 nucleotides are TGTGCCAGCAGGGGACAGGGGGTTAATTCACCCCTCCACTTT.

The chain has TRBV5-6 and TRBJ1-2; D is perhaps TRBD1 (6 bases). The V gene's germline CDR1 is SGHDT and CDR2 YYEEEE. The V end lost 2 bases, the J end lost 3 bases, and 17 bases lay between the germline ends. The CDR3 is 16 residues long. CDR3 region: CASSFGRAGEDYGYTF. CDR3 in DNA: TGTGCCAGCAGCTTCGGCCGGGCAGGGGAGGACTATGGCTACACCTTC.

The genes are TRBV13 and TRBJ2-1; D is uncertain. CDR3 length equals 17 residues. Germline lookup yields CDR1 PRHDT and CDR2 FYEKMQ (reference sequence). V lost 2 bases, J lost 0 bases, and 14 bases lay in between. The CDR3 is CASSLPGARSSYNEQFF. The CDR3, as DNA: TGTGCCAGCAGCTTACCCGGAGCCCGAAGCTCCTACAATGAGCAGTTCTTC.

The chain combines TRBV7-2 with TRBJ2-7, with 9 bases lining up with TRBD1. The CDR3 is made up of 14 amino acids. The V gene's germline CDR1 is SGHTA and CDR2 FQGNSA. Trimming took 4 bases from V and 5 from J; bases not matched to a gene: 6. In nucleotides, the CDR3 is TGTGCCAGCAGCTCATACAGGGGGCGGGACGAGCAGTACTTC. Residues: CASSSYRGRDEQYF.

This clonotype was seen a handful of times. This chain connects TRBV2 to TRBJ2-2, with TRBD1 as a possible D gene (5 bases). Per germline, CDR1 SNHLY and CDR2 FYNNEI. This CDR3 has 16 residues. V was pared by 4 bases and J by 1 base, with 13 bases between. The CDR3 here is CASSAQGSLNTGELFF. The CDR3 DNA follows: TGTGCCAGCAGTGCTCAGGGCAGTCTGAACACCGGGGAGCTGTTTTTT.